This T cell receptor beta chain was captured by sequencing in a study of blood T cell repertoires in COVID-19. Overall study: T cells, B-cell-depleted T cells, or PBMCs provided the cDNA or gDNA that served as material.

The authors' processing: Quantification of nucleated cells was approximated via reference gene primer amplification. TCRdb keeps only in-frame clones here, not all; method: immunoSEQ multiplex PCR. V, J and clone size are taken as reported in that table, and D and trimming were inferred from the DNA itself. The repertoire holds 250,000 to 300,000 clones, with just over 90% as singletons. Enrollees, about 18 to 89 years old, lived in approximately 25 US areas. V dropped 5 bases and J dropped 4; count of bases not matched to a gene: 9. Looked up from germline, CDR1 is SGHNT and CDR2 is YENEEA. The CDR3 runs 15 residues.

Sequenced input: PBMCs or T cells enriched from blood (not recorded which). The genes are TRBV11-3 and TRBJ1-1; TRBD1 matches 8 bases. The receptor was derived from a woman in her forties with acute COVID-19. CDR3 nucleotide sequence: TGTGCCAGCAGCCAGCCCGGGACAGGTACCACTGAAGCTTTCTTT. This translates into CASSQPGTGTTEAFF.